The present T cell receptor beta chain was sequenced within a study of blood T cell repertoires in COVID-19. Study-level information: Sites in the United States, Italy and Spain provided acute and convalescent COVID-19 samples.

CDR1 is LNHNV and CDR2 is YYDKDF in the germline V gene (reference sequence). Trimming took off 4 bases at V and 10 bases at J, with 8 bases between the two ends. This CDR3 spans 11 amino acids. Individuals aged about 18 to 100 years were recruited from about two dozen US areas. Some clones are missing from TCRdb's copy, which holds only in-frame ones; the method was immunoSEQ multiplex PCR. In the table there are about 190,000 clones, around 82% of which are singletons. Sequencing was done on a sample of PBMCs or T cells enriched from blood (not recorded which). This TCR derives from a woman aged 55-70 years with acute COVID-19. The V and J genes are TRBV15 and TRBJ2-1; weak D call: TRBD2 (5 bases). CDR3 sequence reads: CATSTTGEQFF. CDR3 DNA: TGTGCCACCAGCACGACGGGGGAGCAGTTCTTC.